Below, 26 T cell receptor beta chains from the same sample are listed, as sequenced in a study of blood T cell repertoires in COVID-19 (dated by TCRdb to the early 2020s). Receptors were amplified or captured by the immunoSEQ multiplex PCR assay. Drawn from immuneACCESS, this table holds only the in-frame rearrangements with V and J called that TCRdb kept. Clones are partly lost; checked studies trace under half to an unresolved V gene and leave the rest unexplained. Present in this sample are some 150,000 clones, around nine tenths of which were seen just once. Around 1.6% of the sample lies in the top ten. Sequencing was performed on peripheral blood. Source of these receptors: a human donor in a cohort sampled during active COVID-19.

V and J are TRBV5-1 and TRBJ1-2, with a weak D call TRBD1 (5 bases). Germline CDR1 reads SGHRS; CDR2 reads YFSETQ. The V and J ends lost 0 bases and 6 bases respectively, with 9 bases between them. There are 13 residues in the CDR3. The CDR3 reads CASSLEGFDGYTF. CDR3 sequence (DNA): TGCGCCAGCAGCTTGGAGGGGTTTGATGGCTACACCTTC.

The chain is built from TRBV27 and TRBJ2-2, with a possible D match to TRBD2 (6 bases). V dropped 4 bases and J dropped 1 base, with 22 bases sitting between them. Looked up from germline, CDR1 is MNHEY and CDR2 is SMNVEV (reference sequence). The CDR3 is 19 amino acids. This chain's CDR3 is CASSSRGTFSLLNTGELFF. CDR3 DNA: TGTGCCAGCAGTTCACGAGGGACTTTCTCATTATTGAACACCGGGGAGCTGTTTTTT.

Only a few counts were recorded for this clone. The CDR3 coding sequence is TGTGCCAGTAGTATAGAAGGGGGAAGCGAGCAGTACTTC. Protein product: CASSIEGGSEQYF. The chain joins TRBV19 to TRBJ2-7; TRBD1 might be the D (6 bases). The CDR3 length is 13 residues. V was clipped by 0 bases and J by 6 bases, with 9 bases between them. Germline V gene sequence: CDR1 LNHDA, CDR2 SQIVND (reference sequence).

This chain uses TRBV4-1 with TRBJ1-1, with 7 bases that match TRBD1. The CDR3 runs to 16 residues. Germline trimming cut 2 bases from V and 5 bases from J; bases unmatched to any gene: 11. Germline values: CDR1 MGHRA, CDR2 YSYEKL. The CDR3 sequence is CASSQPDRRGKTEAFF. CDR3 sequence (DNA): TGCGCCAGCAGCCAACCGGACAGGAGGGGGAAAACTGAAGCTTTCTTT.

This CDR3 reads CASSPHRGGLAKETQYF. CDR3 sequence (DNA): TGTGCCAGCAGCCCTCATAGAGGGGGACTAGCGAAAGAGACCCAGTACTTC. V is TRBV7-4 and J is TRBJ2-5; TRBD2 aligns across 10 bases. This CDR3 has 17 amino acids. Unmatched junction bases numbered 12, after V lost 5 bases and J lost 3 bases. Germline V gene data show CDR1 as SGHVT and CDR2 as SQSDAQ.

The chain couples TRBV6-1 to TRBJ1-1; 9 positions agree with TRBD1. The CDR3 sequence is 16 residues long. CDR1 is MNHNS, CDR2 SASEGT, per germline. Trimming removed 4 bases from V and 0 bases from J; junction bases left unmatched: 6. CDR3 coding DNA: TGTGCCAGCAGTGGCGGGACAGGGATCATGAACACTGAAGCTTTCTTT. Translation: CASSGGTGIMNTEAFF.

DNA for the CDR3: TGTGCCAGCACAGCAGGCTTAGGTAATGAGCAGTTCTTC. Encoded protein: CASTAGLGNEQFF. The genes are TRBV6-5 and TRBJ2-1; D uncertain. Per the germline V gene, CDR1 is MNHEY and CDR2 is SVGAGI. There are 13 residues in the CDR3. Between the trimmed V and J ends, which lost 7 bases and 7 bases, there was a span of 14 bases.

V gene TRBV5-1 combines with J gene TRBJ2-2; 11 bases match TRBD2. The CDR3 consists of 17 residues. Trimming at V came to 4 bases and at J to 3 bases, leaving 8 bases not matched to a gene. The germline V gene encodes CDR1 SGHRS and CDR2 YFSETQ. In DNA, the CDR3 is TGCGCCAGCAGCGCTCTACTAGCGGGGGCCGACACCGGGGAGCTGTTTTTT. This codes for CASSALLAGADTGELFF.

This rearrangement joins TRBV11-2 to TRBJ2-3, with D perhaps matching TRBD2 (5 bases). The length of the CDR3 is 15 residues. V was clipped by 5 bases and J by 5 bases, with 17 bases between them. Germline CDR1 is SGHAT and CDR2 is FQNNGV. CDR3 in amino acids: CASSPNRGNLDTQYF. The CDR3 DNA reads as TGTGCCAGCAGCCCCAACCGGGGAAATCTAGATACGCAGTATTTT.

The CDR3 loop is CASSFGGTYEQYF. The CDR3 DNA reads as TGCGCCAGCAGCTTTGGAGGTACCTACGAGCAGTACTTC. The V call is TRBV5-1, the J call TRBJ2-7; D is perhaps TRBD2 (5 bases). The CDR3 runs 13 residues. CDR1 and CDR2 (germline): SGHRS, YFSETQ. Trimming shortened V by 2 bases and J by 2 bases, and 8 bases separated the two germline ends.

The rearrangement uses TRBV29-1 and TRBJ1-5; 11 positions agree with TRBD1. Germline loops: CDR1 SQVTM, CDR2 ANQGSEA. Losses at the gene ends were 6 bases for V and 8 bases for J; bases not matched to a gene: 3. The CDR3 runs 12 residues. The CDR3 region has the DNA TGCAGCGTGGGACAGGGGGAAGAGCCCCAGCATTTT. As protein: CSVGQGEEPQHF.

The gene calls are TRBV3-1 (or the pseudogene TRBV3-2) and TRBJ1-2; 11 bases align to TRBD1. The CDR3 loop spans 15 amino acids. The V gene's germline CDR1 is LGHDT and CDR2 YNNKEL (reference sequence). Losses at the gene ends were 3 bases for V and 4 bases for J; bases not matched to a gene: 4. CDR3 in amino acids: CASSHPGTGGYGYTF. The CDR3 coding sequence is TGTGCCAGCAGCCACCCCGGGACAGGGGGCTATGGCTACACCTTC.

The V gene is TRBV13, the J gene TRBJ1-1; D gene unclear. Trimming removed 0 bases from V and 7 bases from J, with 9 bases in between. The CDR3 is 13 residues long. Germline values: CDR1 PRHDT, CDR2 FYEKMQ (reference sequence). The CDR3 bases are TGTGCCAGCAGCTTAGGCCGCGAGATTGAAGCTTTCTTT. It codes for CASSLGREIEAFF.

The V call is TRBV29-1, the J call TRBJ1-4, with TRBD1 identical over 9 bases. Germline CDR1 SQVTM, CDR2 ANQGSEA. This CDR3 is built from 13 residues. V shed 7 bases, J shed 8 bases, and the junction held 8 bases outside the gene matches. The CDR3 spells CSAPGQGGEKLFF. The CDR3 DNA sequence: TGCAGCGCGCCGGGACAGGGTGGGGAAAAACTGTTTTTT.

J is TRBJ2-7 and V is TRBV27; 8 bases are a match to TRBD1. CDR1 is MNHEY and CDR2 is SMNVEV in the germline V gene (reference sequence). With V trimmed by 5 bases and J by 12 bases, 6 bases remained unmatched. The CDR3 has 11 residues. Here the CDR3 DNA reads TGTGCCAGCAGTCTGGGACAGGTTATGTACTTC. This encodes CASSLGQVMYF.

This clone was picked up one time. This chain links TRBV7-3 with TRBJ2-1; 12 bases line up with TRBD2. V was pared by 5 bases and J by 9 bases, with 2 bases of the junction left unmatched. Germline V CDR1 and CDR2: SGHTA, FQGTGA. The CDR3 loop spans 13 amino acids. The CDR3 reads CASSVTSGGEQFF. The CDR3 coding sequence is TGTGCCAGCAGCGTGACTAGCGGGGGTGAGCAGTTCTTC.

This clone was seen just once. V is TRBV5-1 and J is TRBJ2-3, with 9 bases identical to TRBD2. The germline V gene has CDR1 SGHRS and CDR2 YFSETQ. The CDR3 is 15 residues long. V lost 2 bases, J lost 6 bases, and 7 bases stayed unmatched. The CDR3 region is CASSLQRGVGDTQYF. CDR3 DNA: TGCGCCAGCAGCTTACAGCGGGGGGTTGGGGATACGCAGTATTTT.

This chain connects TRBV19 to TRBJ2-2, with unresolved D. V lost 2 bases and J lost 7, with 2 bases in between. Germline CDR1 LNHDA, CDR2 SQIVND (reference sequence). CDR3 length equals 11 residues. In DNA form, the CDR3 reads TGTGCCAGTAGTATACGCGGGGAGCTGTTTTTT. This codes for CASSIRGELFF.

The CDR3, as DNA: TGTGCCAGCAGTTACCGCCGGGATGGGCTTTACAATGAGCAGTTCTTC. As protein: CASSYRRDGLYNEQFF. The chain joins TRBV6-2 or TRBV6-3 to TRBJ2-1; possibly TRBD2 for D (5 bases). The CDR3 covers 16 residues. Trimming left V 2 bases short and J 4 bases short, with 15 bases between. CDR1 and CDR2 from the germline V gene are MNHEY and SVGEGT.

Here the CDR3 reads CASSVGQSGEQETQYF. The CDR3 nucleotides read TGTGCCAGCAGCGTGGGACAGAGTGGGGAACAAGAGACCCAGTACTTC. The chain combines TRBV5-8 with TRBJ2-5; 7 bases map to TRBD1. V was clipped by 4 bases and J by 2 bases; unmatched bases: 11. Germline CDR1 SGHTS, CDR2 YDEGEE. The CDR3 length is 16 residues. The entire variable domain, with the rest obtained from reference TRBV5-8 and TRBJ2-5, is as follows: EAGVTQSPTHLIKTRGQQATLRCSPISGHTSVYWYQQALGLGLQFLLWYDEGEERNRGNFPPRFSGRQFPNYSSELNVNALELEDSALYLCASSVGQSGEQETQYFGPGTRLLVL.

This rearrangement joins TRBV7-8 to TRBJ1-1; 7 bases map to TRBD1. Trimming removed 1 base from V and 4 bases from J; junction bases left unmatched: 9. CDR1 is SGHVS and CDR2 is FQNEAQ in the germline V gene. The CDR3 length is 16 residues. CDR3: CASSLVEVTGRTEAFF. Here the CDR3 DNA reads TGTGCCAGCAGCTTAGTAGAGGTGACAGGGCGCACTGAAGCTTTCTTT.

The chain links TRBV11-1 to TRBJ2-1; TRBD1 matches at 8 bases. V lost 3 bases to trimming and J lost 10 bases; unmatched junction nucleotides: 8. Germline V CDR1 and CDR2: SGHAT, FQDESV (reference sequence). CDR3 length: 14 amino acids. In DNA form, the CDR3 reads TGTGCCAGCAGCTTGGCTAGCCCAGGGGGCGAGCAGTTCTTC. Encoded protein: CASSLASPGGEQFF.

This clone was recorded only once. The chain recombines TRBV11-3 with TRBJ2-1; D is perhaps TRBD2 (5 bases). The CDR3 spans 12 residues. Between the trimmed V and J ends, which lost 5 bases and 10 bases, there was a span of 12 bases. Germline CDR1 is SGHNT and CDR2 is YENEEA. In DNA form, the CDR3 reads TGTGCCAGCAGCCGAGGTGCGGGCGAGCAGTTCTTC. Translation gives CASSRGAGEQFF.

This sequence joins TRBV9 and TRBJ2-4; 8 positions match TRBD1. The CDR3 length is 13 residues. Germline-derived CDR1 and CDR2 are SGDLS and YYNGEE. V trimming: 4 bases; J trimming: 8 bases; junction bases outside the gene matches: 5. The CDR3 region has the DNA TGTGCCAGCAGCAGTCAGGGGGCGGACATTCAGTACTTC. This translates into CASSSQGADIQYF.

The J gene is TRBJ2-5, the V gene TRBV4-2, with 10 bases identical to TRBD2. The CDR3 length is 16 residues. V lost 4 bases and J lost 1; bases outside the gene matches: 6. CDR1 LGHNA and CDR2 YNFKEQ come from the germline V gene. CDR3 protein: CASSPLASGGQETQYF. Here the CDR3 DNA reads TGTGCCAGCAGCCCCCTGGCTAGCGGGGGCCAAGAGACCCAGTACTTC.

The chain uses TRBV11-2 and TRBJ1-5; D may be TRBD1 (6 bases). V was clipped by 2 bases and J by 6 bases, with 17 bases between them. CDR3 length: 16 amino acids. From germline, CDR1 is SGHAT and CDR2 FQNNGV. CDR3 DNA sequence: TGTGCCAGCAGCTTATCCCGCCAGGGAGGGGGTCAGCCCCAGCATTTT. Encoded protein: CASSLSRQGGGQPQHF.